This T cell receptor (beta chain) was captured by sequencing in a study of OX40 agonist ivuxolimab in advanced cancers. As for the study in general: Eligibility rules accepted prior anti-PD-1, anti-PD-L1 or anti-CTLA-4 therapy, and around 44% had some. Study outcomes and limitations: Low normalized T-cell clonal expansion was additionally recorded for some nonresponders. In the expanded peripheral T cells, antigen specificity was never determined.

The CDR3 spans 13 residues. The V gene's germline CDR1 is MNHNS and CDR2 SASEGT. After removal of 7 bases from V and 4 bases from J, the junction contained 0 bases not matched to a gene. On this clone: Antigen: not known.

Data came from immunoSEQ multiplex PCR; TCRdb stores just in-frame clones and leaves some out. The data show about 82,000 clones, approximately 85% seen once. Blood was sampled at baseline, cycle 4 day 1, and cycle 7 day 1. V is TRBV6-1 and J is TRBJ2-3; 12 positions agree with TRBD2. This TCR was recovered from an adult with an advanced solid tumor such as melanoma, head and neck, liver or kidney cancer. The material was CD4+ or CD8+ T cells sorted from blood, obtained in a trial of the OX40 agonist ivuxolimab. In DNA form, the CDR3 reads TGTGCCAGCACTAGCGGGGGGGCAGATACGCAGTATTTT. It specifies CASTSGGADTQYF.